Listed below are T cell receptor beta chains from one sample, sequenced in a study of blood T cell repertoires in COVID-19. The assay was immunoSEQ multiplex PCR, and TCRdb's table has in-frame clones only and misses some. The table includes 250,000 to 350,000 clones, 70% to 90% detected once. The sequencing sample was made of peripheral blood. The receptors stem from a woman aged 45 to 65 with COVID-19, enrolled during active disease. The CDR3 runs from the conserved cysteine through the conserved F or W. The D gene is left open where the match is weak. Clone size is shown for a subset of rows, as once, few, many or a class of expanded clone.

size	V	J	D	CDR3	DNA
NA	TRBV6-2/TRBV6-3	TRBJ2-7	TRBD1	CASSYPRDRVSYEQYF	TGTGCCAGCAGTTACCCCCGGGACAGGGTGTCCTACGAGCAGTACTTC
NA	TRBV5-5	TRBJ2-7	NA	CASGSGSYEQYF	TGTGCCAGCGGCTCCGGGAGCTACGAGCAGTACTTC
NA	TRBV6-5	TRBJ2-7	TRBD1	CASSHSRDRTYEQYF	TGTGCCAGCAGTCACTCACGGGACAGGACCTACGAGCAGTACTTC
NA	TRBV7-9	TRBJ1-2	TRBD1	CASSPDRAPNYGYTF	TGTGCCAGCAGCCCCGACAGGGCGCCTAACTATGGCTACACCTTC
NA	TRBV7-9	TRBJ2-1	NA	CASSFLGQGVTYNEQFF	TGTGCCAGCAGCTTCCTAGGACAAGGCGTTACCTACAATGAGCAGTTCTTC
NA	TRBV18	TRBJ1-2	NA	CASSKPNPGGYTF	TGTGCCAGCTCCAAACCAAACCCAGGTGGCTACACCTTC
NA	TRBV2	TRBJ1-4	TRBD1	CAIRRGLNEKLFF	TGTGCCATCCGGAGGGGGCTCAATGAAAAACTGTTTTTT
once	TRBV18	TRBJ1-1	NA	CASSPQRQNTEAFF	TGTGCCAGCTCACCCCAACGACAGAACACTGAAGCTTTCTTT
once	TRBV2	TRBJ2-5	TRBD1	CASSRQGTETQYF	TGTGCCAGCAGCCGACAGGGAACTGAGACCCAGTACTTC
NA	TRBV19	TRBJ1-3	NA	CASRTGGIGNTIYF	TGTGCCAGTAGGACAGGAGGAATTGGAAACACCATATATTTT